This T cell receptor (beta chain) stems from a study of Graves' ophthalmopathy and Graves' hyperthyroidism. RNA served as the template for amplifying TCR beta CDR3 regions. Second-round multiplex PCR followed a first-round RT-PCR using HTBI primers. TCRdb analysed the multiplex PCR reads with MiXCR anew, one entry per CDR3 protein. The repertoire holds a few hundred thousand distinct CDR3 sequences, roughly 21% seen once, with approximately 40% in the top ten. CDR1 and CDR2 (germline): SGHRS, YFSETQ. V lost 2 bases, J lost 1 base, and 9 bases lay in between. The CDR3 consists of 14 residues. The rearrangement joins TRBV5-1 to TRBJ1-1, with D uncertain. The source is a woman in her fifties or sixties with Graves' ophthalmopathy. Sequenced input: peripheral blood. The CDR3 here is CASSFQTANTEAFF. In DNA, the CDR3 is TGCGCCAGCAGCTTCCAGACGGCGAACACTGAAGCTTTCTTT.